This T cell receptor beta chain comes out of a study of T cell responses to AZD1222 COVID-19 vaccine. General study findings and limits: Clonal diversity was possibly underestimated, and white British individuals and females predominated among donors. Spike-wide vaccine-associated CD4 TCRs dominated at 160-218 and 743-854.

Note on this clone: Its specificity is not known.

Germline values: CDR1 SGHRS, CDR2 YFSETQ. The CDR3 sequence is 14 residues long. The germline V and J ends were trimmed by 2 bases and 4 bases, with 13 bases remaining between them. Clones were sequenced by immunoSEQ multiplex PCR, and TCRdb holds only the in-frame ones, with some missing. In the table there are approximately 100,000 clones, 91% of which are singletons. This sequence was found in an adult in good health. J is TRBJ2-7 and V is TRBV5-1, with D possibly TRBD2 on 6 matching bases. The material was peripheral blood, obtained on day 0 of AZD1222 vaccination. CDR3 residues: CASSFNVGGYEQYF. The DNA of the CDR3 is TGCGCCAGCAGCTTTAACGTCGGAGGGTACGAGCAGTACTTC.